The 10 T cell receptor beta chains below all came from one sample that was sequenced in a study of CD4+ T cells in melanoma. Here immunoSEQ multiplex PCR was the method, and the copy in TCRdb shows in-frame clones only, minus some. The sample gives some 10,000 clones, approximately 70% of which show up once; roughly a fifth is in the top ten. Sample: peripheral blood. These receptors originate from a human donor with melanoma.

V and J are TRBV7-2 and TRBJ2-1; possible D gene TRBD2, 7 bases. This CDR3 is built from 14 residues. CDR1 SGHTA and CDR2 FQGNSA come from the germline V gene. Trimming took off 0 bases at V and 9 bases at J, with 12 bases between the two ends. CDR3 region: CASSLAGGLGEQFF. CDR3 nucleotide sequence: TGTGCCAGCAGCTTAGCGGGGGGGCTTGGTGAGCAGTTCTTC.

This rearrangement joins TRBV6-1 to TRBJ1-2; no clear D gene. V lost 2 bases to trimming and J lost 1 base, with 8 bases between them. Germline CDR1 and CDR2: MNHNS and SASEGT. This CDR3 is 14 amino acids long. The CDR3 nucleotides read TGTGCCAGCAGTGAACTGGACGGTAACTATGGCTACACCTTC. Its protein product is CASSELDGNYGYTF.

V and J are TRBV5-6 and TRBJ1-5; D is undetermined. Trimming took 5 bases from V and 2 from J, leaving 8 bases between them. The V gene's germline CDR1 is SGHDT and CDR2 YYEEEE. CDR3 length equals 13 residues. As DNA, the CDR3 is TGTGCCAGCAGTCTCTCGGGCAATCAGCCCCAGCATTTT. Translated, it gives CASSLSGNQPQHF.

CDR3 DNA sequence: TGTGCCAGCAGCTCGGGACTAGCGGGGGGATCCGAGCAGTACTTC. Protein product: CASSSGLAGGSEQYF. The chain is built from TRBV11-3 and TRBJ2-7, with TRBD2 identical over 15 bases. Germline trimming cut 4 bases from V and 6 bases from J; bases unmatched to any gene: 4. The CDR3 has 15 amino acids. CDR1 and CDR2 (germline): SGHNT, YENEEA.

The table lists this clone with a count of one. The rearrangement joins TRBV14 to TRBJ2-5; maybe TRBD1 (6 bases). The J call could be wrong; TRBJ2-7 is a better fit for the DNA end. This CDR3 has 17 amino acids. Germline V gives CDR1 SGHDN, CDR2 FVKESK. The DNA of the CDR3 is TGTGCCAGCAGGCCAGCAGGTCAACAGGGCCTCTCCTACGAGCAGTACTTC. It codes for CASRPAGQQGLSYEQYF.

The genes are TRBV29-1 and TRBJ1-4; 8 bases map to TRBD1. CDR3 length: 15 residues. Germline V gene data show CDR1 as SQVTM and CDR2 as ANQGSEA. J lost 5 bases, V lost 4 bases, and 9 bases had no gene match. The CDR3 bases are TGCAGCGTTGGGGACAGGACTTCTTTCAATGAAAAACTGTTTTTT. It is translated as CSVGDRTSFNEKLFF. Based on the CDR3 plus reference TRBV29-1 and TRBJ1-4, the full variable domain is SAVISQKPSRDICQRGTSLTIQCQVDSQVTMMFWYRQQPGQSLTLIATANQGSEATYESGFVIDKFPISRPNLTFSTLTVSNMSPEDSSIYLCSVGDRTSFNEKLFFGSGTQLSVL.

The V call is TRBV7-2, the J call TRBJ1-1; D gene ambiguous. V was pared by 1 base and J by 5 bases, with 11 bases between. Germline V CDR1 and CDR2: SGHTA, FQGNSA. The CDR3 loop spans 14 amino acids. CDR3 sequence: CASSLGTLGTEAFF. CDR3 DNA sequence: TGTGCCAGCAGCTTAGGGACTCTTGGAACTGAAGCTTTCTTT.

This chain connects TRBV18 to TRBJ2-3, with 7 bases identical to TRBD2. This CDR3 spans 15 amino acids. CDR1 and CDR2 from the germline V gene are KGHSH and LQKENI. V lost 0 bases and J lost 5; bases outside the gene matches: 5. The chain's CDR3 is CASSPPIWGGDTQYF. The CDR3 DNA sequence: TGTGCCAGCTCACCACCGATATGGGGGGGAGATACGCAGTATTTT.

This chain joins TRBV19 and TRBJ1-1, with D possibly being TRBD1 (5 bases). CDR1 LNHDA and CDR2 SQIVND come from the germline V gene (reference sequence). V was trimmed by 4 bases and J by 1 base, leaving 10 bases between them. The CDR3 length is 14 residues. CDR3 nucleotides: TGTGCCAGTAGTACGCCGACAGCGAACACTGAAGCTTTCTTT. It specifies CASSTPTANTEAFF.

This clone has a handful of counts. V and J are TRBV27 and TRBJ1-6; TRBD1 matches at 7 bases. The CDR3 consists of 13 residues. With V trimmed by 3 bases and J by 7 bases, 0 bases remained unmatched. From germline, CDR1 is MNHEY and CDR2 SMNVEV (reference sequence). CDR3 DNA sequence: TGTGCCAGCAGTTTCAGGGGGAATTCACCCCTCCACTTT. It codes for CASSFRGNSPLHF.